This TCR beta chain was sequenced for a study of regulatory T cells in long-lasting Graves disease. Notes on the study in general: Less diverse TCR repertoires were seen in persistent Graves' patients than in newly diagnosed ones. Persistent disease favored TRBV28, TRBJ1-2 and TRBJ2-5. Thyroid tissue went unexamined; only peripheral blood was analyzed. Only a small sample size was used, which may have cut accuracy.

This CDR3 comprises 17 residues. V shed 1 base and J shed 8 bases, with 18 bases lying between them. Per the germline V gene, CDR1 is SEHNR and CDR2 is FQNEAQ (reference sequence). In this sample, this clonotype turned up many times. What it recognizes is unknown. Building the TCR beta libraries relied on iRepertoire HTBI primers, and CDR3 regions underwent Arm-PCR. One entry per CDR3 protein, called by TCRdb with MiXCR from the multiplex PCR reads. The sample holds roughly 490,000 distinct CDR3 sequences, roughly 22% seen once. Stated time point: persistent/refractory GD, antithyroid drugs over 5 years with positive TRAb. The TCR library was prepared using RNA isolated from PBMCs.

This receptor was taken from a female donor with Graves disease. This chain links TRBV7-9 with TRBJ1-6; no definite D call. The starting material was peripheral blood mononuclear cells (PBMCs), obtained when the disease was refractory, from a patient treated with antithyroid drugs. The CDR3 is CASSLGWDSFRDSPLHF. The CDR3 DNA reads TGTGCCAGCAGCTTAGGATGGGATTCCTTCCGGGATTCACCCCTCCACTTT.